Below, 17 T cell receptor beta chains from the same sample are listed, as sequenced in a study of HIV-infected patients and healthy controls. In TCRdb, the 5' RACE reads were re-called with MiXCR into one record per CDR3 protein. Here the sample spans roughly 20,000 distinct CDR3 sequences, about 16% being singletons. Sequences were obtained from CD8+ T cells from blood. These receptors were collected from a human donor in good health.

In this sample, this clonotype is hyperexpanded. The V and J genes are TRBV28 and TRBJ1-1; D gene uncertain. CDR3 size: 12 residues. Germline lookup yields CDR1 MDHEN and CDR2 SYDVKM. Trimming left V 3 bases short and J 4 bases short, with 6 bases between. The CDR3: CASSFEVTEAFF. In nucleotides, the CDR3 is TGTGCCAGCAGTTTCGAGGTCACTGAAGCTTTCTTT.

This clonotype was detected a few times. V usage is TRBV7-9 and J usage is TRBJ1-6; D unclear. The CDR3 covers 14 residues. Germline CDR1 and CDR2: SEHNR and FQNEAQ (reference sequence). Trimming pared 2 bases from V and 8 bases from J, leaving 10 bases between. CDR3 DNA sequence: TGTGCCAGCAGCTTAAGCGGAATCTATTCACCCCTCCACTTT. As protein: CASSLSGIYSPLHF.

This clonotype appeared a few times. The chain combines TRBV7-9 with TRBJ2-1; 8 bases fit TRBD1. This CDR3 spans 15 amino acids. The V segment lost 4 bases and the J segment 7 bases; nucleotides outside the gene matches: 9. Germline V CDR1 and CDR2: SEHNR, FQNEAQ (reference sequence). The CDR3 reads CASSSYMDRDNEQFF. Here the CDR3 DNA reads TGTGCCAGCAGCTCTTATATGGACAGGGATAATGAGCAGTTCTTC.

This clonotype is classed as medium-sized. The CDR3 sequence is CASSEAFGELYYGYTF. The DNA of the CDR3 is TGTGCCAGCAGTGAAGCGTTCGGGGAACTCTACTATGGCTACACCTTC. V and J are TRBV6-1 and TRBJ1-2, with D unresolved. V gave up 0 bases and J gave up 3 bases, with 14 bases separating them. CDR1 MNHNS and CDR2 SASEGT come from the germline V gene. This CDR3 has 16 amino acids.

The table lists this clonotype with many counts. The CDR3 loop reads CASSLRDRTNSPLHF. The CDR3 coding sequence is TGTGCCAGCAGTTTACGGGACCGAACTAATTCACCCCTCCACTTT. This chain links TRBV27 with TRBJ1-6, with D possibly being TRBD1 (5 bases). V was shortened by 2 bases and J by 6 bases, with 11 bases between the two germline ends. The germline V gene has CDR1 MNHEY and CDR2 SMNVEV (reference sequence). This CDR3 is built from 15 residues.

This clonotype showed up just a few times. The chain has TRBV4-2 and TRBJ1-6; D is unresolved. CDR3 length: 17 amino acids. Trimming took off 0 bases at V and 5 bases at J, with 14 bases between the two ends. CDR1 is LGHNA and CDR2 is YNFKEQ in the germline V gene. CDR3 nucleotides: TGTGCCAGCAGCCAAGATCTTCGGAGCCAGGATAATTCACCCCTCCACTTT. Residues: CASSQDLRSQDNSPLHF.

V usage is TRBV19 and J usage is TRBJ2-7; D unclear. Germline CDR1 is LNHDA and CDR2 is SQIVND (reference sequence). With 3 bases removed from V and 2 bases from J, the gap between germline ends came to 11 bases. The length of the CDR3 is 14 residues. The CDR3: CASSMYPETYEQYF. The CDR3 region has the DNA TGTGCCAGTAGTATGTATCCGGAAACCTACGAGCAGTACTTC.

This chain uses TRBV6-2 or TRBV6-3 with TRBJ2-4; 12 bases are shared with TRBD1. Germline V lookup: CDR1 MNHEY, CDR2 SVGEGT. The CDR3 runs 19 residues. J was trimmed by 5 bases and V by 5 bases; bases with no gene match: 16. As DNA, the CDR3 is TGTGCCAGCAGTCCTACCCCTTCCGGGACAGGGGGCGAGGAAAACATTCAGTACTTC. It is translated as CASSPTPSGTGGEENIQYF.

This clonotype was seen ten or more times. The chain uses TRBV7-2 and TRBJ2-7; the D gene is possibly TRBD1 (5 bases). Deletions cut 5 bases from V and 3 bases from J, with 8 bases between. CDR3 length: 12 residues. Germline V gene lookup returns CDR1 SGHTA and CDR2 FQGNSA. The CDR3 nucleotides read TGTGCCAGCAGCGCCCAGGGCTACGAGCAGTACTTC. Amino acid sequence: CASSAQGYEQYF.

The chain has TRBV3-1 and TRBJ2-5; D remains ambiguous. The V and J ends lost 8 bases and 5 bases respectively, with 15 bases between them. This CDR3 comprises 13 residues. Germline lookup yields CDR1 LGHDT and CDR2 YNNKEL (reference sequence). For the CDR3, the DNA is TGTGCCAGCTCTGGTATCGCTAAGGAGACCCAGTACTTC. Translated: CASSGIAKETQYF.

V usage is TRBV5-6 and J usage is TRBJ2-1; TRBD1 or TRBD2 may be the D gene (5 bases each). The CDR3 covers 13 residues. Germline loops: CDR1 SGHDT, CDR2 YYEEEE. Trimming took 2 bases from V and 4 from J, leaving 7 bases between them. CDR3: CASSLGEYNEQFF. The CDR3, as DNA: TGTGCCAGCAGCTTAGGGGAGTACAATGAGCAGTTCTTC.

This clonotype has ten or more counts. The chain couples TRBV6-5 to TRBJ2-1, with D maybe TRBD1 (6 bases). The CDR3 contains 15 residues. The V and J ends lost 6 bases and 0 bases respectively, with 12 bases between them. CDR1 and CDR2 from the germline V gene are MNHEY and SVGAGI. The CDR3 protein is CASSQGSSSYNEQFF. For the CDR3, the DNA is TGTGCCAGCAGCCAGGGGAGTAGCTCCTACAATGAGCAGTTCTTC.

The V call is TRBV7-9, the J call TRBJ1-1; no definite D call. V lost 5 bases, J lost 0 bases, and 7 bases lay in between. Germline loops: CDR1 SEHNR, CDR2 FQNEAQ (reference sequence). This CDR3 comprises 13 residues. The DNA of the CDR3 is TGTGCCAGCAGCCCCGGCATGAACACTGAAGCTTTCTTT. This gives the protein CASSPGMNTEAFF.

The rearrangement joins TRBV7-2 to TRBJ2-3, with unresolved D. V dropped 5 bases and J dropped 0 bases, with 12 bases sitting between them. The CDR3 is 15 amino acids. Germline lookup yields CDR1 SGHTA and CDR2 FQGNSA. The CDR3 region has the DNA TGTGCCAGCAGCCTCGAGTTGCATAGCACAGATACGCAGTATTTT. This translates into CASSLELHSTDTQYF.

The chain combines TRBV12-3 or TRBV12-4 with TRBJ1-6; no clear D. The CDR3 is 15 amino acids. V lost 5 bases and J 1 base, leaving 9 bases between the germline ends. The CDR3 DNA reads TGTGCCAGCAGTCCCCCGGAGTCCTATAATTCACCCCTCCACTTT. Encoded protein: CASSPPESYNSPLHF.

This clonotype was picked up a small number of times. The chain carries TRBV19 and TRBJ1-1, with D possibly being TRBD1 (5 bases). Trimming removed 7 bases from V and 1 base from J, with 19 bases in between. This CDR3 has 16 amino acids. The germline V gene encodes CDR1 LNHDA and CDR2 SQIVND (reference sequence). CDR3 amino acids: CASTLGTSLGNTEAFF. The DNA of the CDR3 is TGTGCCAGTACCCTTGGGACCTCCCTGGGGAACACTGAAGCTTTCTTT.

The chain uses TRBV6-2 or TRBV6-3 and TRBJ2-7; a weak D match, TRBD2 (6 bases). The germline V gene has CDR1 MNHEY and CDR2 SVGEGT. This CDR3 is built from 16 residues. Trimming took 5 bases from V and 2 from J, leaving 19 bases between them. CDR3 sequence (DNA): TGTGCCAGCAGTGCTGCCTTCTCGCGGGGCCCCTACGAGCAGTACTTC. Protein sequence: CASSAAFSRGPYEQYF.